The entry below gives a single TCR beta chain sequence along with its context. Its antigen is currently unknown. The table came from immunoSEQ multiplex PCR; TCRdb's copy has only in-frame clones and leaves some out. Here the sample spans roughly 69,000 clones, about 96% being singletons. These data come from a study of brain T cells in children with intractable seizures. Overall study findings and caveats: Pre- and post-surgery blood differed in depth, so pre-surgery absences may be undersampling. Only CDR3 sequence similarity suggested viral specificity, without known HCMV serostatus.

The CDR3 is 15 amino acids. The germline V gene has CDR1 SGHTA and CDR2 FQGNSA. With 0 bases removed from V and 1 base from J, the gap between germline ends came to 8 bases. Surgery cases with the highest brain T cell transcript signatures were chosen for sequencing. Pre-surgery treatment included at least one anti-epileptic drug. This TCR derives from a boy in the first two years of life with focal cortical dysplasia and intractable seizures. The V call is TRBV7-2, the J call TRBJ2-3, with D tentatively TRBD1 or TRBD2 (5 bases each). The sample in question was peripheral blood, obtained at surgery. CDR3 in DNA: TGTGCCAGCAGCTTAGCGGGACGCCGCACAGATACGCAGTATTTT. Translation gives CASSLAGRRTDTQYF.